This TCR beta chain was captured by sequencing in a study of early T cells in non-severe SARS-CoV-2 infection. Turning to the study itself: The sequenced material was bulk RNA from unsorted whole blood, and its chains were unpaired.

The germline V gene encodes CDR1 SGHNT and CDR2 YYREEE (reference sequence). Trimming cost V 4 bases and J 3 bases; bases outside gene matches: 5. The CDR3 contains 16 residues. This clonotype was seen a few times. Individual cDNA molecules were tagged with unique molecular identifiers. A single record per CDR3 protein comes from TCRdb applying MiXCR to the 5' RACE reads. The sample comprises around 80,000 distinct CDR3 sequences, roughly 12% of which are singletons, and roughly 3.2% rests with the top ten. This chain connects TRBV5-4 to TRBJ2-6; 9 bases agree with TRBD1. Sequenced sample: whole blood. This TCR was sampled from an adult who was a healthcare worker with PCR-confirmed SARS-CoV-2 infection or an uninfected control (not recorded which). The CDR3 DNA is TGTGCCAGCAGCGTCAACAGGGGGCGTGGGGCCAACGTCCTGACTTTC. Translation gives CASSVNRGRGANVLTF. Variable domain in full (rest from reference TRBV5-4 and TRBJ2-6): ETGVTQSPTHLIKTRGQQVTLRCSSQSGHNTVSWYQQALGQGPQFIFQYYREEENGRGNFPPRFSGLQFPNYSSELNVNALELDDSALYLCASSVNRGRGANVLTFGAGSRLTVL.